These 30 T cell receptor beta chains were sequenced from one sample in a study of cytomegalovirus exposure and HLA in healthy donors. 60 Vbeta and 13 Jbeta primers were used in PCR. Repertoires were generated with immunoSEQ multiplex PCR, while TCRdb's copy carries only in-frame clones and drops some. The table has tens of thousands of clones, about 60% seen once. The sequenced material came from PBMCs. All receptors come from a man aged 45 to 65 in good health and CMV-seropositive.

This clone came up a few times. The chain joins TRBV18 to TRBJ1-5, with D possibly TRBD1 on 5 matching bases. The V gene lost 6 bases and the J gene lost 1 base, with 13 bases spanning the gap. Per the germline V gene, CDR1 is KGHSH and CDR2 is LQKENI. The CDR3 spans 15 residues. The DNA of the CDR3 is TGTGCCAGCTCGCAGAGTGGGGCGAGCAATCAGCCCCAGCATTTT. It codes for CASSQSGASNQPQHF. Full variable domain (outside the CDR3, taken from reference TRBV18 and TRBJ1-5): NAGVMQNPRHLVRRRGQEARLRCSPMKGHSHVYWYRQLPEEGLKFMVYLQKENIIDESGMPKERFSAEFPKEGPSILRIQQVVRGDSAAYFCASSQSGASNQPQHFGDGTRLSIL.

DNA for the CDR3: TGCGCCAGCAGCCAAGTTGTTGGGACAGGGGTCGCCGGGCCCCAGCATTTT. Its translation: CASSQVVGTGVAGPQHF. This chain links TRBV4-1 with TRBJ1-5; 10 bases agree with TRBD1. This CDR3 comprises 17 residues. CDR1 and CDR2 from the germline V gene are MGHRA and YSYEKL. With 1 base clipped from V and 9 bases from J, the junction kept 12 bases outside the gene matches.

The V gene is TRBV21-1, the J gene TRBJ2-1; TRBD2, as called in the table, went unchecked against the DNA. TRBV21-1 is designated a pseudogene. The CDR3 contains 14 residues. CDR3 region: CASHGGASYNEQFF. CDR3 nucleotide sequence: TGTGCCAGTCATGGCGGGGCCTCCTACAATGAGCAGTTCTTC.

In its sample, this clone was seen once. The CDR3 bases are TGTGCCAGCAGTGGAGGTGGGTACGGTCAGCCCCAGCATTTT. It encodes CASSGGGYGQPQHF. The rearrangement uses TRBV28 and TRBJ1-5, with D unresolved. The CDR3 is made up of 14 amino acids. Germline-derived CDR1 and CDR2 are MDHEN and SYDVKM. Between the trimmed V and J ends, which lost 5 bases and 6 bases, there was a span of 14 bases.

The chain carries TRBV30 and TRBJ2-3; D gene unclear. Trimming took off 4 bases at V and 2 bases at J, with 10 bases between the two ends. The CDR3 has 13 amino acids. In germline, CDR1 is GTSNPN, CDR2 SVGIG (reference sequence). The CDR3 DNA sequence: TGTGCCTGGACCCGACTGAACACAGATACGCAGTATTTT. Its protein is CAWTRLNTDTQYF.

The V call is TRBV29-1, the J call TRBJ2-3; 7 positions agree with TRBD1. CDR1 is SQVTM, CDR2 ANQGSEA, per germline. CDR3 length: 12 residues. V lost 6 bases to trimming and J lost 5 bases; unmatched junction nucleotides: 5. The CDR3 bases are TGCAGCGTGGACCGGGACAGAGATACGCAGTATTTT. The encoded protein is CSVDRDRDTQYF.

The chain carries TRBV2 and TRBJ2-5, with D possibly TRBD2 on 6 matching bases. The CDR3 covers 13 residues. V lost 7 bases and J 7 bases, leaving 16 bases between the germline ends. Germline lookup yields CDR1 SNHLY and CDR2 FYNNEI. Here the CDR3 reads CASIPGLPGTQYF. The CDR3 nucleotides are TGTGCCAGCATTCCAGGACTACCGGGGACCCAGTACTTC. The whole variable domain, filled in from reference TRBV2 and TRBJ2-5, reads EPEVTQTPSHQVTQMGQEVILRCVPISNHLYFYWYRQILGQKVEFLVSFYNNEISEKSEIFDDQFSVERPDGSNFTLKIRSTKLEDSAMYFCASIPGLPGTQYFGPGTRLLVL.

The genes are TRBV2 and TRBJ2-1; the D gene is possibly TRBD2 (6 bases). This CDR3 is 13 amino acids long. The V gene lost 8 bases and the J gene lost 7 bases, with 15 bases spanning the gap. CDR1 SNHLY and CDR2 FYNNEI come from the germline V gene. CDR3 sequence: CASGGTTWNEQFF. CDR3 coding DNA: TGTGCCAGCGGCGGGACCACCTGGAATGAGCAGTTCTTC.

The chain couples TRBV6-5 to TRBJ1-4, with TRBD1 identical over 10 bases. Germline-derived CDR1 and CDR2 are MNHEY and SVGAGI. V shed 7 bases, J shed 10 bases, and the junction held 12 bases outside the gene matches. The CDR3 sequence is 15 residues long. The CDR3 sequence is CASKRPGQGFGKLFF. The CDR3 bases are TGTGCCAGCAAGAGACCGGGACAGGGGTTTGGAAAACTGTTTTTT.

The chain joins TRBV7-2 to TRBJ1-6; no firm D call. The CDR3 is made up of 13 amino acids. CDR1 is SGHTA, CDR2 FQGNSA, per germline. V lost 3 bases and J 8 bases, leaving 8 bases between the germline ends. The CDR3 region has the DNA TGTGCCAGCAGCTTTAGACGGGATTCACCCCTCCACTTT. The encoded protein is CASSFRRDSPLHF.

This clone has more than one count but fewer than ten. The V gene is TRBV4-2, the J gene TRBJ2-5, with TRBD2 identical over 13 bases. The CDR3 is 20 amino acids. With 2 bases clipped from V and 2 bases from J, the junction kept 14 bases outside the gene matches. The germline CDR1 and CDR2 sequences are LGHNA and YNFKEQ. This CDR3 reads CASSQRSGLAGIRGQETQYF. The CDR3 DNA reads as TGTGCCAGCAGCCAAAGATCGGGACTAGCGGGAATTCGGGGACAAGAGACCCAGTACTTC.

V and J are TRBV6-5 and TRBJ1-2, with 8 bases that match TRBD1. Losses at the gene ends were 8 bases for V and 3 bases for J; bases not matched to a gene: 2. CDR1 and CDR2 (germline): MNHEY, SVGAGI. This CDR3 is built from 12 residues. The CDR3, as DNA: TGTGCCAGCCGGGACAGGTACTATGGCTACACCTTC. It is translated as CASRDRYYGYTF.

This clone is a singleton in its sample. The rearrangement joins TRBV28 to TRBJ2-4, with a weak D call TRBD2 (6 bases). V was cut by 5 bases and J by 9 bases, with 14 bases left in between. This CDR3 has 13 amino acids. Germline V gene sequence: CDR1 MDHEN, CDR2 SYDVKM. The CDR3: CASSPWLGGIQYF. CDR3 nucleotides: TGTGCCAGCAGTCCTTGGCTGGGGGGCATTCAGTACTTC.

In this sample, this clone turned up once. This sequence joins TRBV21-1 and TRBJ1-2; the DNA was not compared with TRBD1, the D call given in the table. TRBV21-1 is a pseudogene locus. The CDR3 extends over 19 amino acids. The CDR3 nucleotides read TGTGCCAGCAGCAAAGGAAGGACCAGGGGAAGGGGAGCTAACTATGGCTACACCTTC. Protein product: CASSKGRTRGRGANYGYTF.

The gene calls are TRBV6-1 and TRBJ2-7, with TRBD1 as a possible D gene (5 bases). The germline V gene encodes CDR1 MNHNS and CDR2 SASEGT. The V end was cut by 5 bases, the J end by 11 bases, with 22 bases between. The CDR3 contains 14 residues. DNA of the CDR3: TGTGCCAGCAGTCCATCAACAGGTTTTATTCCAAAGTACTTC. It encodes CASSPSTGFIPKYF.

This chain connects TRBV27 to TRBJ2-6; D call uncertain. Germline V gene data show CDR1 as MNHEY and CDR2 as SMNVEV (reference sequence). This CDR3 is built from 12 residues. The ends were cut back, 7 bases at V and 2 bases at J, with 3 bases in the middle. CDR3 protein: CASTTGANVLTF. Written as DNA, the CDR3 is TGTGCCAGCACCACTGGGGCCAACGTCCTGACTTTC.

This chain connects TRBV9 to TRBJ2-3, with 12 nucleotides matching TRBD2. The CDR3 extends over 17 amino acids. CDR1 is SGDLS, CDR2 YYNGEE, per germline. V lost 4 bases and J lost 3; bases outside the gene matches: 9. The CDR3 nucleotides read TGTGCCAGCAGCACCGGACTAGCGGGGCCGAGGACAGATACGCAGTATTTT. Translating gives CASSTGLAGPRTDTQYF.

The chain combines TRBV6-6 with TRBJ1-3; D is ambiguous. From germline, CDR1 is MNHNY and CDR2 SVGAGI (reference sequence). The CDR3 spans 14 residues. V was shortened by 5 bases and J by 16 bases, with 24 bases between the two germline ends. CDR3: CASSTQIPPDRGYF. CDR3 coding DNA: TGTGCCAGCAGTACACAGATACCCCCCGACCGAGGGTATTTT.

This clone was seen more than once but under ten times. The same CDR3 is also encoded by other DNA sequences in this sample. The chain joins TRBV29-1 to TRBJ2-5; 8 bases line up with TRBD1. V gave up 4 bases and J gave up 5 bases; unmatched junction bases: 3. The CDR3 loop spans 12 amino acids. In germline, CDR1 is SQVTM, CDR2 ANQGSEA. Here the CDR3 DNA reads TGCAGCGTTGCCAGGGGGCAGGAGACCCAGTACTTC. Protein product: CSVARGQETQYF.

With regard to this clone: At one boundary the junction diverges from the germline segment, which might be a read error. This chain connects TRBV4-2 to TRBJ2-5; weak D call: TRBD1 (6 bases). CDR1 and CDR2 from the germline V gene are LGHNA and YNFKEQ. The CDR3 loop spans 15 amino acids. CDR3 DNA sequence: TGTGCCAGCAGCCAAGAGGGAGCGGACAGTCGTGCTGTTGACTTC. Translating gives CASSQEGADSRAVDF.

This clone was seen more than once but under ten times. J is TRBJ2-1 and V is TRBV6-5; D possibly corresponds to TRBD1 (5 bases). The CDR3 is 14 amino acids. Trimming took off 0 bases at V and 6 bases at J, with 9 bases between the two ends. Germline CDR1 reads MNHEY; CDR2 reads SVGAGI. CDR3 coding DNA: TGTGCCAGCAGTTACTCGGGGCTTGGCAATGAGCAGTTCTTC. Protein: CASSYSGLGNEQFF.

The CDR3 region has the DNA TGTGCCAGCAGAGACAGGGTTGAAGCTTTCTTT. Translation: CASRDRVEAFF. The chain has TRBV27 and TRBJ1-1; the match to TRBD1 covers 7 bases. V lost 6 bases to trimming and J lost 7 bases; unmatched junction nucleotides: 2. The CDR3 is 11 residues long. Germline assignment: CDR1 MNHEY and CDR2 SMNVEV (reference sequence).

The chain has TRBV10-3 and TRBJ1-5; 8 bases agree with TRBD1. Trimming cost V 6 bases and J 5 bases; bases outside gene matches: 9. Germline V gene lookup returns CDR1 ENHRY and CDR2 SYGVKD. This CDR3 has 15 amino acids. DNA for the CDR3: TGTGCCATCAGCAATCGGACAGGGAAGCATCAGCCCCAGCATTTT. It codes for CAISNRTGKHQPQHF.

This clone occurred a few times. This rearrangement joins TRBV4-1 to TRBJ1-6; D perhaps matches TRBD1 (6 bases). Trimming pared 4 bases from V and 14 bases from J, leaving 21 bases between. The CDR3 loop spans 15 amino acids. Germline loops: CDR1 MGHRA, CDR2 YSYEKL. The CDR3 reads CASSRLGQSVFTLHF. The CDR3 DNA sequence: TGCGCCAGCAGCCGGTTAGGACAGTCCGTTTTCACCCTCCACTTT.

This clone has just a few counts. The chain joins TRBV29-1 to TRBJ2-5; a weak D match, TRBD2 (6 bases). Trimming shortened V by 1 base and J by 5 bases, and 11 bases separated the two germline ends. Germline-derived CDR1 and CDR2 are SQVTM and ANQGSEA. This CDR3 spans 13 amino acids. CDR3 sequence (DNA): TGCAGCGTTGAAGTAGGAGGAGGGGAGACCCAGTACTTC. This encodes CSVEVGGGETQYF.

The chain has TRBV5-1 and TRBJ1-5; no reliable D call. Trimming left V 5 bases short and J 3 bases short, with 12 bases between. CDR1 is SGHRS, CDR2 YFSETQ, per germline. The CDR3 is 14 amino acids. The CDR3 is CASSLSGTNQPQHF. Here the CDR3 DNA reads TGCGCCAGCAGTCTTTCGGGTACCAATCAGCCCCAGCATTTT.

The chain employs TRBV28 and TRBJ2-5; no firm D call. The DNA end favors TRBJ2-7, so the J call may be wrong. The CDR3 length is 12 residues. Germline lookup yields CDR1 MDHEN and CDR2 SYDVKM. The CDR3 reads CASSPSSYEQYF. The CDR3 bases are TGTGCCAGCAGCCCTAGCTCCTACGAGCAGTACTTC.

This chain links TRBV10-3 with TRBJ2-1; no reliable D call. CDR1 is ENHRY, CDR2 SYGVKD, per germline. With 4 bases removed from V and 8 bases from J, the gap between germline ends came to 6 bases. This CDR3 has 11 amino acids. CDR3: CAISAGDEQFF. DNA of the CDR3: TGTGCCATCAGTGCCGGTGATGAGCAGTTCTTC.

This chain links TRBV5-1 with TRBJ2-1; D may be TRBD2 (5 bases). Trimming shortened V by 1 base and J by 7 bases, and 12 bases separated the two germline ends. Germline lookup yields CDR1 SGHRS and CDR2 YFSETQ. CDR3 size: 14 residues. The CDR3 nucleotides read TGCGCCAGCAGCTTGAGTAGTCCGGGAAATGAGCAGTTCTTC. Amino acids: CASSLSSPGNEQFF.

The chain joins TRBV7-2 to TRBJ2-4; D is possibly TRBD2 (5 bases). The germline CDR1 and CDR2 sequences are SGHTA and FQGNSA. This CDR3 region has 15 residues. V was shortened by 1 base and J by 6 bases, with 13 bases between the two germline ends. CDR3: CASSLGVAAGNIQYF. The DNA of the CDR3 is TGTGCCAGCAGCTTAGGAGTTGCGGCGGGAAACATTCAGTACTTC.